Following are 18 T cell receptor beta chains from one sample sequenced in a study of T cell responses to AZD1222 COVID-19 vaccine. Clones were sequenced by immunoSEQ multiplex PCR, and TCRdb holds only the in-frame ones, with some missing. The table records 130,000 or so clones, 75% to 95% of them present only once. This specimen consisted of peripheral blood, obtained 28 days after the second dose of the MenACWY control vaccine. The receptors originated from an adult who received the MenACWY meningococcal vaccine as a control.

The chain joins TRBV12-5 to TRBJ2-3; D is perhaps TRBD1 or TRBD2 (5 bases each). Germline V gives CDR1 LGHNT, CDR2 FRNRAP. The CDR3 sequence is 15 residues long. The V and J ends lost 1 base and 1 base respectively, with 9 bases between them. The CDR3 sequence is CASGLGQGGTDTQYF. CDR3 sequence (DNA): TGTGCTAGTGGTTTGGGGCAGGGAGGCACAGATACGCAGTATTTT.

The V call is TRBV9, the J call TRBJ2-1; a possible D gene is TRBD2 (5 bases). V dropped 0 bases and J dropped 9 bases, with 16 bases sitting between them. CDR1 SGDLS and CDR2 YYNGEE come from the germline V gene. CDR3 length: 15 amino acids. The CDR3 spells CASSVVVTPGSEQFF. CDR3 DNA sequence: TGTGCCAGCAGCGTAGTCGTGACTCCGGGGAGTGAGCAGTTCTTC. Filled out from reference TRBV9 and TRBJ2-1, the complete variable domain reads DSGVTQTPKHLITATGQRVTLRCSPRSGDLSVYWYQQSLDQGLQFLIQYYNGEERAKGNILERFSAQQFPDLHSELNLSSLELGDSALYFCASSVVVTPGSEQFFGPGTRLTVL.

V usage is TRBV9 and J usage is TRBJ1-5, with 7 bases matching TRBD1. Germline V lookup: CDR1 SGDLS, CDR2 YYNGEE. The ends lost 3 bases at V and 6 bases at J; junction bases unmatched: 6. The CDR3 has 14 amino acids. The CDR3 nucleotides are TGTGCCAGCAGCGCTGACAGGGCCTCTCAGCCCCAGCATTTT. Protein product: CASSADRASQPQHF.

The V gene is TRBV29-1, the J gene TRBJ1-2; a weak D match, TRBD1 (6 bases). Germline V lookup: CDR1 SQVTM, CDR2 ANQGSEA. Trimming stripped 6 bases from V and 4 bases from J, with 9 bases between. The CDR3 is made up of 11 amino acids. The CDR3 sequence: CSVDSAYGYTF. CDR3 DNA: TGCAGCGTGGACAGTGCCTATGGCTACACCTTC.

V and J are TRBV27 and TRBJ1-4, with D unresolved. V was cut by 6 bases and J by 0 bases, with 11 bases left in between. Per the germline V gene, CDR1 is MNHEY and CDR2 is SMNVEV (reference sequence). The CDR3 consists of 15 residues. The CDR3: CASSLAWTTNEKLFF. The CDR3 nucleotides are TGTGCCAGCAGCCTCGCTTGGACAACTAATGAAAAACTGTTTTTT.

The CDR3 reads CASSLAGTSSYNEQFF. In nucleotides, the CDR3 is TGCGCCAGCAGCCTTGCTGGGACATCGTCCTACAATGAGCAGTTCTTC. The chain couples TRBV4-3 to TRBJ2-1; the D gene is possibly TRBD1 (6 bases). The CDR3 spans 16 residues. V lost 4 bases, J lost 1 base, and 14 bases lay in between. The germline V gene encodes CDR1 LGHNA and CDR2 YSLEER.

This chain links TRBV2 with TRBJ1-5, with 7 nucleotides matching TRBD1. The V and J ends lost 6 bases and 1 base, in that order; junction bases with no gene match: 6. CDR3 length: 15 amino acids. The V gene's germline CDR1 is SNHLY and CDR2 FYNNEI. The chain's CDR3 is CASRTTGMSNQPQHF. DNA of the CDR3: TGTGCCAGCAGAACGACAGGGATGAGCAATCAGCCCCAGCATTTT.

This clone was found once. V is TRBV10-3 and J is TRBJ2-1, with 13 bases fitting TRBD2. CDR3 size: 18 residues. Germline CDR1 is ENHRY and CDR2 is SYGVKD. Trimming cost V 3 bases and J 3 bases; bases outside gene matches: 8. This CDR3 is CAISDPGTSGTYYNEQFF. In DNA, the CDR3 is TGTGCCATCAGTGACCCCGGGACTAGCGGGACCTACTACAATGAGCAGTTCTTC.

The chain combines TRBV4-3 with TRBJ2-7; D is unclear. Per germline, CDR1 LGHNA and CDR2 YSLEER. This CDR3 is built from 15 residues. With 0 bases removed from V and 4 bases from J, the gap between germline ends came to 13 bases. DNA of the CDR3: TGCGCCAGCAGCCAAGATGGCGGAGTTGTTTACGAGCAGTACTTC. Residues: CASSQDGGVVYEQYF.

The DNA for the CDR3 is TGTGCCACCGAGGGGGCTGGGGAAAAACTGTTTTTT. Amino acids: CATEGAGEKLFF. The chain joins TRBV28 to TRBJ1-4; 7 bases fit TRBD1. With 10 bases clipped from V and 8 bases from J, the junction kept 7 bases outside the gene matches. CDR1 and CDR2 (germline): MDHEN, SYDVKM. The CDR3 extends over 12 amino acids.

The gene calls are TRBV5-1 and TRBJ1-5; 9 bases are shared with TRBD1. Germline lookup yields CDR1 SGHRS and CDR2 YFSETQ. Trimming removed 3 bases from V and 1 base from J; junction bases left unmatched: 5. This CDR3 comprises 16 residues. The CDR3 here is CASSSGQGLSNQPQHF. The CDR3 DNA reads TGCGCCAGCAGCTCAGGACAGGGGCTCAGCAATCAGCCCCAGCATTTT. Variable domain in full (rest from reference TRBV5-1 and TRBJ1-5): KAGVTQTPRYLIKTRGQQVTLSCSPISGHRSVSWYQQTPGQGLQFLFEYFSETQRNKGNFPGRFSGRQFSNSRSEMNVSTLELGDSALYLCASSSGQGLSNQPQHFGDGTRLSIL.

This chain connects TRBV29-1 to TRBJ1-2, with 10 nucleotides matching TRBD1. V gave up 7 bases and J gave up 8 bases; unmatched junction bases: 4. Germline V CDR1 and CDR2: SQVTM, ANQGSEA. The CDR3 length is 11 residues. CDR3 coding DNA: TGCAGCGCCGGGACAGGGGAGGGCTACACCTTC. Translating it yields CSAGTGEGYTF.

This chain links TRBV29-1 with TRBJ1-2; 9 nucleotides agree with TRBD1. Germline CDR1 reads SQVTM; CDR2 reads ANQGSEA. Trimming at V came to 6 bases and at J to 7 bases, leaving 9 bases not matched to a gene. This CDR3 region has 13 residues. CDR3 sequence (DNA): TGCAGCGTCGGCACCGGGACAGGGTCTGGCTACACCTTC. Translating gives CSVGTGTGSGYTF.

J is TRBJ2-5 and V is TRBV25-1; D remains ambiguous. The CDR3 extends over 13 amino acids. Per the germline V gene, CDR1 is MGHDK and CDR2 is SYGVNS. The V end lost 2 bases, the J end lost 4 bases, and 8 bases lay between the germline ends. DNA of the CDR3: TGTGCCAGCAGTGAAGGCGGATTAGAGACCCAGTACTTC. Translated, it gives CASSEGGLETQYF.

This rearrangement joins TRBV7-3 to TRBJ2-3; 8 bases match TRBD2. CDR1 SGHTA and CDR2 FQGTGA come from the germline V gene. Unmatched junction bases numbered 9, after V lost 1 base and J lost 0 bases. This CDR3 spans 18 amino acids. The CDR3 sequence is CASSLKLGASGSTDTQYF. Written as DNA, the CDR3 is TGTGCCAGCAGCTTAAAGCTGGGGGCTAGCGGGAGCACAGATACGCAGTATTTT.

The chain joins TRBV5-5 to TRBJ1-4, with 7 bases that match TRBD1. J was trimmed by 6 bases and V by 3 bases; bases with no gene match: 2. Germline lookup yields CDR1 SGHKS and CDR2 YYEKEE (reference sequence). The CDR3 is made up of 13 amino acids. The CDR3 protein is CASSWQGDEKLFF. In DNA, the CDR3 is TGTGCCAGCAGCTGGCAGGGGGATGAAAAACTGTTTTTT. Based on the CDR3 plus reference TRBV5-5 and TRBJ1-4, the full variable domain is DAGVTQSPTHLIKTRGQQVTLRCSPISGHKSVSWYQQVLGQGPQFIFQYYEKEERGRGNFPDRFSARQFPNYSSELNVNALLLGDSALYLCASSWQGDEKLFFGSGTQLSVL.

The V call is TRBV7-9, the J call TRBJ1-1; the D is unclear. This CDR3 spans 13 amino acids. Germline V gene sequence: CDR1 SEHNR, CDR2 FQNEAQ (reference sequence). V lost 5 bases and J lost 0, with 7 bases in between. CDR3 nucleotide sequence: TGTGCCAGCAGCCTGCCGGTGAACACTGAAGCTTTCTTT. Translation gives CASSLPVNTEAFF.

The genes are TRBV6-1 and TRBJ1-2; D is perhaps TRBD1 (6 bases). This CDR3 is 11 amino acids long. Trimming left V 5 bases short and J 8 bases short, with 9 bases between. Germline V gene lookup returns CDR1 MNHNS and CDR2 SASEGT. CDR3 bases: TGTGCCAGCAGTATCCAGGGGGGCTACACCTTC. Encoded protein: CASSIQGGYTF.